The TCR beta chain described here comes from a study of blood T cells in healthy people across ages. It was with a sample-barcoded 5' primer and a J-beta primer mix that a second PCR of about 7 to 12 cycles was run. A tag from a template-switch adaptor with 12 random nucleotides marked each cDNA molecule. In TCRdb, the 5' RACE reads were re-called with MiXCR into one record per CDR3 protein. The table has 1.5 million to 2 million distinct CDR3 sequences, roughly 52% seen once. Each sample gave at least 6.5 million isolated PBMCs. Germline-derived CDR1 and CDR2 are MNHEY and SVGEGT. The V gene end was trimmed by 6 bases and the J gene end by 2 bases; junction bases not matched to a gene: 7. CDR3 length: 14 residues.

The receptor comes from a woman aged 40 to 50 in good health. This chain joins TRBV6-2 or TRBV6-3 and TRBJ2-7; TRBD1 agrees at 7 bases. Source material: blood. CDR3 region: CASSRDRATYEQYF. The CDR3 bases are TGTGCCAGCAGCCGTGACAGGGCCACCTACGAGCAGTACTTC.